This entry lists 17 T cell receptor beta chains sequenced from one sample in a study of glioma-infiltrating T cells. Using RNA template, CDR3s of TCR alpha and beta were amplified with iRepertoire arm-PCR. TCRdb re-analysed the multiplex PCR reads in MiXCR, keeping a single row per CDR3 protein. The data hold around 100,000 distinct CDR3 sequences, with around 30% observed a single time. Sample: glioma tissue, nonneoplastic brain tissue, or PBMCs (not recorded which). Receptors were obtained from a human donor with low-grade glioma or glioblastoma, undergoing nonglioma brain surgery, or in good health (not recorded which).

This clonotype has a count of ten or more. The rearrangement links TRBV7-9 to TRBJ2-5; no firm D call. This CDR3 spans 12 amino acids. CDR1 is SEHNR, CDR2 FQNEAQ, per germline (reference sequence). Trimming pared 1 base from V and 5 bases from J, leaving 5 bases between. CDR3 in DNA: TGTGCCAGCAGCTTAGGGTTGGAGACCCAGTACTTC. Protein: CASSLGLETQYF.

Remarks on this clonotype: Germline is not matched at one junction end, which may reflect a read error. V and J are TRBV5-1 and TRBJ2-1; a possible D gene is TRBD2 (6 bases). CDR1 SGHRS and CDR2 YFSETQ come from the germline V gene. This CDR3 has 13 amino acids. The CDR3 nucleotides are TGTGCCAGCAGCTTAATTAGGTGGGGGGATGAGTTCTTC. The encoded protein is CASSLIRWGDEFF. The variable domain in full, with the rest retrieved from reference TRBV5-1 and TRBJ2-1, is KAGVTQTPRYLIKTRGQQVTLSCSPISGHRSVSWYQQTPGQGLQFLFEYFSETQRNKGNFPGRFSGRQFSNSRSEMNVSTLELGDSALYLCASSLIRWGDEFFGPGTRLTVL.

Remarks on this clonotype: Mismatch with germline at one junction end may stem from a read error. The rearrangement links TRBV19 to TRBJ1-3, with TRBD1 matching over 8 bases. From germline, CDR1 is LNHDA and CDR2 SQIVND (reference sequence). This CDR3 has 14 amino acids. The DNA for the CDR3 is TGTGCCAGTAGTTTTCGGGACAGGCCAAACGCCATATATTTT. Translating gives CASSFRDRPNAIYF.

This clonotype was counted many times. This rearrangement joins TRBV12-3 or TRBV12-4 to TRBJ2-1; D is undetermined. This CDR3 comprises 12 residues. Deletions cut 0 bases from V and 8 bases from J, with 5 bases between. CDR3 sequence reads: CASSLASDEQFF. The DNA for the CDR3 is TGTGCCAGCAGTTTAGCGTCTGATGAGCAGTTCTTC.

Ten or more counts support this clonotype. The CDR3 protein is CASSFRGDQRSQYF. In DNA, the CDR3 is TGTGCCAGCAGCTTTAGGGGGGACCAGAGGTCCCAGTACTTC. This chain links TRBV7-2 with TRBJ2-5, with D perhaps matching TRBD1 or TRBD2 (6 bases each). Germline loops: CDR1 SGHTA, CDR2 FQGNSA. The CDR3 totals 14 residues. V dropped 3 bases and J dropped 9 bases, with 17 bases sitting between them.

This clonotype was picked up a small number of times. The J gene is TRBJ1-2, the V gene TRBV2, with D possibly being TRBD1 (6 bases). CDR3 length equals 14 residues. The germline V and J ends were trimmed by 6 bases and 4 bases, with 15 bases remaining between them. Germline loops: CDR1 SNHLY, CDR2 FYNNEI. The CDR3 DNA sequence: TGTGCCAGCAGAGCAACAGGGTTTGGCTATGGCTACACCTTC. This codes for CASRATGFGYGYTF.

Note on this clonotype: Given a much more abundant clone one base away, this may be a read error. The CDR3 region is CASSKNPNLVQKPYEQYF. CDR3 DNA sequence: TGTGCCAGCAGCAAGAACCCCAATCTCGTCCAAAAGCCCTACGAGCAGTACTTC. The rearrangement joins TRBV7-2 to TRBJ2-7; unclear D gene. This CDR3 spans 18 amino acids. The germline CDR1 and CDR2 sequences are SGHTA and FQGNSA. Trimming removed 5 bases from V and 2 bases from J, with 25 bases in between. Based on the CDR3 plus reference TRBV7-2 and TRBJ2-7, the full variable domain is GAGVSQSPSNKVTEKGKDVELRCDPISGHTALYWYRQSLGQGLEFLIYFQGNSAPDKSGLPSDRFSAERTGGSVSTLTIQRTQQEDSAVYLCASSKNPNLVQKPYEQYFGPGTRLTVT.

The chain uses TRBV4-3 and TRBJ1-2, with 8 bases aligning to TRBD1. CDR3 length: 15 amino acids. The V gene end was trimmed by 1 base and the J gene end by 0 bases; junction bases not matched to a gene: 1. Germline V gene lookup returns CDR1 LGHNA and CDR2 YSLEER. DNA for the CDR3: TGCGCCAGCAGCCAAGGGGACAGGCCTAACTATGGCTACACCTTC. It translates to CASSQGDRPNYGYTF.

The chain is built from TRBV7-6 and TRBJ2-7; TRBD2 agrees at 14 bases. This CDR3 has 16 residues. The ends lost 2 bases at V and 5 bases at J; junction bases unmatched: 5. Germline CDR1 reads SGHVS; CDR2 reads FNYEAQ. As DNA, the CDR3 is TGTGCCAGCAGCTTAAGAGCGGGACTAGCGGGGGACGAGCAGTACTTC. It is translated as CASSLRAGLAGDEQYF.

This sequence joins TRBV29-1 and TRBJ1-1, with D unresolved. Trimming left V 2 bases short and J 3 bases short, with 16 bases between. Germline CDR1 is SQVTM and CDR2 is ANQGSEA. This CDR3 has 15 residues. CDR3 residues: CSVEPPGLRDTEAFF. The DNA for the CDR3 is TGCAGCGTTGAACCCCCGGGGTTGAGGGACACTGAAGCTTTCTTT.

The table lists this clonotype with many counts. This chain connects TRBV7-2 to TRBJ2-7; 7 bases are a match to TRBD2. The V gene end was trimmed by 5 bases and the J gene end by 3 bases; junction bases not matched to a gene: 7. This CDR3 spans 14 amino acids. Germline-derived CDR1 and CDR2 are SGHTA and FQGNSA. The CDR3 nucleotides are TGTGCCAGCAGCCCGTCGGGGGGACTCTACGAGCAGTACTTC. Translated, it gives CASSPSGGLYEQYF.

This clonotype was seen more than once but under ten times. The chain employs TRBV12-5 and TRBJ1-5, with a weak D call TRBD1 (6 bases). Germline V gives CDR1 LGHNT, CDR2 FRNRAP. CDR3 length: 13 residues. The V end was cut by 2 bases, the J end by 9 bases, with 11 bases between. The CDR3, as DNA: TGTGCTAGTGGTTTGCCCGGGGGGCGGCCCCAGCATTTT. Its protein product is CASGLPGGRPQHF.

A word on this clonotype: A read error may explain this, as a much larger clone is one base away. As DNA, the CDR3 is TGTGCCAGCAGACGGACCGGGACGGGCTCTGAAAACACCATATATTTT. Its translation: CASRRTGTGSENTIYF. The V call is TRBV12-3 or TRBV12-4, the J call TRBJ1-3; D possibly corresponds to TRBD1 (5 bases). The CDR3 totals 16 residues.

This clonotype has at least ten counts. The chain couples TRBV24-1 to TRBJ2-1; weak D call: TRBD2 (6 bases). Germline V gene lookup returns CDR1 KGHDR and CDR2 SFDVKD. V lost 3 bases and J 4 bases, leaving 15 bases between the germline ends. This CDR3 region has 16 residues. CDR3 sequence: CATSDPAGTVYNEQFF. The CDR3, as DNA: TGTGCCACCAGTGATCCGGCGGGGACGGTTTACAATGAGCAGTTCTTC.

The chain links TRBV29-1 to TRBJ1-1; D is perhaps TRBD1 (5 bases). Trimming left V 8 bases short and J 1 base short, with 17 bases between. This CDR3 spans 14 amino acids. Per germline, CDR1 SQVTM and CDR2 ANQGSEA. The CDR3 sequence: CSLLEQAGNTEAFF. CDR3 DNA sequence: TGCAGCCTCCTGGAACAGGCAGGGAACACTGAAGCTTTCTTT.

The chain employs TRBV7-9 and TRBJ1-2; the D gene is possibly TRBD1 (5 bases). This CDR3 is built from 14 residues. V was clipped by 2 bases and J by 5 bases, with 12 bases between them. The germline CDR1 and CDR2 sequences are SEHNR and FQNEAQ (reference sequence). The CDR3 DNA reads TGTGCCAGCAGCTTACCCGGGGAGGGGTATGGCTACACCTTC. It translates to CASSLPGEGYGYTF.

As to this clonotype: It may be a read error: a sequence one base away is much more abundant. The gene calls are TRBV12-3 or TRBV12-4 and TRBJ1-5, with 10 bases matching TRBD1. The CDR3 contains 15 residues. CDR3 coding DNA: TGTGCCAGCAGAGGGGACAGGGGTGTAATTCAGCCCCATCATTTT. Translated: CASRGDRGVIQPHHF.